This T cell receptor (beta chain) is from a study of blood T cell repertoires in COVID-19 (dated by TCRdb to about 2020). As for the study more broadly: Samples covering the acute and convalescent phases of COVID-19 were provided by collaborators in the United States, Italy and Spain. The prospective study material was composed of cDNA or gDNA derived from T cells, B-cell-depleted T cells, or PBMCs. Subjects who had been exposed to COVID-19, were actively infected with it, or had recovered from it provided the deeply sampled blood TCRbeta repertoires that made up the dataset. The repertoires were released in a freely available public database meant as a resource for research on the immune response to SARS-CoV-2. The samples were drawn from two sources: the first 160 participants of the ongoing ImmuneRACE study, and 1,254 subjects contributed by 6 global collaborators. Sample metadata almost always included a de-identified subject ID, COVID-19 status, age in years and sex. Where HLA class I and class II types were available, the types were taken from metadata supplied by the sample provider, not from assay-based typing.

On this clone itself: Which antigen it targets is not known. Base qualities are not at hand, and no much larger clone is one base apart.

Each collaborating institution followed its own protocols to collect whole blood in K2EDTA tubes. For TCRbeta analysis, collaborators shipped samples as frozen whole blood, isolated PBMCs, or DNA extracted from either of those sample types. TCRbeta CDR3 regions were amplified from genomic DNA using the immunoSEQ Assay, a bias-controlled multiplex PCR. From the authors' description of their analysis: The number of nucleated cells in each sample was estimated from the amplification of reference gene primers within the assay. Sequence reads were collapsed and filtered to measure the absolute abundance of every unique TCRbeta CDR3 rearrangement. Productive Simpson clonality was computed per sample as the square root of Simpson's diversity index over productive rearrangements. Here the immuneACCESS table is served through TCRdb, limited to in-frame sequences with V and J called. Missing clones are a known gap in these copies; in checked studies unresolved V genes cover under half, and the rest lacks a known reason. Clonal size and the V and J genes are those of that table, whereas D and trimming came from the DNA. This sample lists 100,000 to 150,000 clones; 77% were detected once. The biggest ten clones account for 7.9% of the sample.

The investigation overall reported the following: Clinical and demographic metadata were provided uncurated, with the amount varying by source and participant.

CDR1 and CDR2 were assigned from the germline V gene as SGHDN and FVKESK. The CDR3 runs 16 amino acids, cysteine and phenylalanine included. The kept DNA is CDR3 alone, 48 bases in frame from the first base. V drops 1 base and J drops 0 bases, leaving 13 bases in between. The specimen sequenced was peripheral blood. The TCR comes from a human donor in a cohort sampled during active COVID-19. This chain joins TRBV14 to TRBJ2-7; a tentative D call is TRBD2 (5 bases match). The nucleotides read TGTGCCAGCAGCCAAGGGGTATCAGCGGCCTCCTACGAGCAGTACTTC. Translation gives CASSQGVSAASYEQYF. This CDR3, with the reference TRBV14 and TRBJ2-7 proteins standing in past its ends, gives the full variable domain EAGVTQFPSHSVIEKGQTVTLRCDPISGHDNLYWYRRVMGKEIKFLLHFVKESKQDESGMPNNRFLAERTGGTYSTLKVQPAELEDSGVYFCASSQGVSAASYEQYFGPGTRLTVT.